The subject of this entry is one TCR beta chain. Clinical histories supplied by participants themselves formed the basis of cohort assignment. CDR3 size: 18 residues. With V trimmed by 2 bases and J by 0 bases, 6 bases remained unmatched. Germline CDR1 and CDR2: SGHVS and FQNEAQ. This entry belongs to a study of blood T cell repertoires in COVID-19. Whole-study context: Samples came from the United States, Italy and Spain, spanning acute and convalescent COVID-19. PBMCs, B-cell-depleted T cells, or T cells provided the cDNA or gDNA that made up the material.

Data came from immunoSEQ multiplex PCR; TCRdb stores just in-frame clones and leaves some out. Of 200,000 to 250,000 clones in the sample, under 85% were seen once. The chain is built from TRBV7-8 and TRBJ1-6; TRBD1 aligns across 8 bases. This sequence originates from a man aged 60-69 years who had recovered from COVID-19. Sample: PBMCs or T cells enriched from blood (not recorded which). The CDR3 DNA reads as TGTGCCAGCAGCTTACGGGGACAGGCGAGCTCCTATAATTCACCCCTCCACTTT. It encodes CASSLRGQASSYNSPLHF.